The present T cell receptor beta chain was sequenced within a study of T-cell reconstitution after alpha-beta-depleted transplantation in children (dated by TCRdb to the mid-2010s). Regarding the complete study: Using TCR repertoire profiling, the study quantitatively followed how T-cell immune reconstitution unfolded in children after TCRalphabeta/CD19-depleted allogeneic hematopoietic cell transplantation.

The sample's treatment or condition label, decoded: allogeneic hematopoietic cell transplantation with graft depleted of TCRalphabeta T cells and CD19 B cells. The children who served as transplant recipients had been given grafts of TCRalphabeta/CD19-depleted allogeneic hematopoietic cells. Inclusive of the bounding cysteine and phenylalanine, the CDR3 is 9 residues long. The CDR3 DNA has 27 bases and is translated from base 1. CDR1 and CDR2, per the germline V gene, are SGHTA and FQGNSA. Overall results and qualifications from the work: Over the following months the frequencies of hyperexpanded clones went down, and after one year T-cell counts and TCRbeta diversity were mostly credited to newly produced T cells. The high TCRbeta diversity at day 60 in some patients was ascribed to recipient T cells and intrathymic progenitors that had survived conditioning. About two months after transplant, the apparently early recovery of alphabetaT-cell counts reportedly depended on just several hundred clones that had expanded rapidly and came from non-depleted graft cells.

This clonotype was counted at least ten times. What this receptor recognizes is not known. Base qualities are not recorded, but no much larger clone differs from it by a single base. Preparation of the library involved PCR. The instrument given in TCRdb is Illumina HiSeq 2500. TCR libraries were prepared with molecular barcoding, using unique molecular identifiers to normalize TCRbeta repertoire quantification. The public reads were reanalyzed by TCRdb: fastp trimming at Q25, MiXCR alignment, in-frame beta chains only. One record per CDR3 amino acid sequence lists the most common genes and DNA. Recorded for this sample are a few hundred thousand distinct CDR3 sequences; around 13% of them occurred a single time. The ten largest clones represent approximately 2.1% of the sample.

The starting material was PBMCs, mostly from graft donor cells, obtained 360 days after TCRalphabeta/CD19-depleted stem cell transplant. Recombination joined TRBV7-2 with TRBJ2-3, with the identity of the D gene unclear. The origin of this receptor is a male patient between 5 and 17 years old who had a stem cell transplant for acute myeloid leukemia, so the T cells may come from the graft donor. The CDR3 in this case is CARTDTQYF. The bases read TGTGCACGCACAGATACGCAGTATTTT. Reference TRBV7-2 and TRBJ2-3 genes cover what lies past the CDR3, so the full variable domain is GAGVSQSPSNKVTEKGKDVELRCDPISGHTALYWYRQSLGQGLEFLIYFQGNSAPDKSGLPSDRFSAERTGGSVSTLTIQRTQQEDSAVYLCARTDTQYFGPGTRLTVL.